This entry lists 20 T cell receptor beta chains sequenced from one sample in a study of blood T cell repertoires in COVID-19. This table comes from immunoSEQ multiplex PCR, and its TCRdb copy is limited to in-frame clones, with some not included. The profile shows about 50,000 clones, approximately 85% of them singletons. The material sequenced was peripheral blood. The receptors stem from a human donor in a cohort sampled during active COVID-19. The donor label of this sample is uncertain.

This clone is judged medium-sized. V is TRBV5-1 and J is TRBJ1-3; TRBD1 might be the D (5 bases). CDR1 is SGHRS, CDR2 YFSETQ, per germline. Trimming took 3 bases from V and 0 from J, leaving 10 bases between them. The CDR3 contains 15 residues. The CDR3 DNA follows: TGCGCCAGCAGCTCTACAGGAGACTCTGGAAACACCATATATTTT. Translated: CASSSTGDSGNTIYF.

The V call is TRBV5-5, the J call TRBJ1-3; TRBD1 might be the D (5 bases). From germline, CDR1 is SGHKS and CDR2 YYEKEE (reference sequence). V lost 7 bases and J 1 base, leaving 9 bases between the germline ends. This CDR3 has 13 residues. DNA of the CDR3: TGTGCCAGCGGACGGACATCTGGAAACACCATATATTTT. Translating it yields CASGRTSGNTIYF.

J is TRBJ1-2 and V is TRBV5-4, with a possible D match to TRBD1 (5 bases). Germline assignment: CDR1 SGHNT and CDR2 YYREEE (reference sequence). The germline V and J ends were trimmed by 4 bases and 6 bases, with 13 bases remaining between them. CDR3 size: 13 residues. The CDR3 bases are TGTGCCAGCAGCCCCGGGGGGGTGAATGGCTACACCTTC. The encoded protein is CASSPGGVNGYTF.

J is TRBJ1-1 and V is TRBV7-2; 7 bases align to TRBD1. Losses at the gene ends were 2 bases for V and 7 bases for J; bases not matched to a gene: 10. The CDR3 extends over 15 amino acids. CDR1 and CDR2 from the germline V gene are SGHTA and FQGNSA. The DNA for the CDR3 is TGTGCCAGCAGCTTAAGGGTTGGGACAGCAATTGAAGCTTTCTTT. Translated: CASSLRVGTAIEAFF.

V and J are TRBV7-2 and TRBJ1-1; D is unclear. Trimming removed 1 base at V and 1 base at J, with 10 bases between. The CDR3 consists of 15 residues. From germline, CDR1 is SGHTA and CDR2 FQGNSA. The CDR3 nucleotides are TGTGCCAGCAGCTTAGGCCTAAACCAGAACACTGAAGCTTTCTTT. Its translation: CASSLGLNQNTEAFF.

This clone was observed a handful of times. The genes are TRBV19 and TRBJ2-3, with D perhaps matching TRBD2 (6 bases). The germline CDR1 and CDR2 sequences are LNHDA and SQIVND (reference sequence). V dropped 5 bases and J dropped 2 bases, with 23 bases sitting between them. The CDR3 runs to 18 residues. The CDR3 region is CASSPRVIGGAHTDTQYF. CDR3 coding DNA: TGTGCCAGTAGTCCCCGCGTTATCGGGGGAGCACACACAGATACGCAGTATTTT. The full variable domain, completed using reference TRBV19 and TRBJ2-3, is DGGITQSPKYLFRKEGQNVTLSCEQNLNHDAMYWYRQDPGQGLRLIYYSQIVNDFQKGDIAEGYSVSREKKESFPLTVTSAQKNPTAFYLCASSPRVIGGAHTDTQYFGPGTRLTVL.

The chain is built from TRBV4-1 and TRBJ2-2; possibly TRBD1 for D (6 bases). The CDR3 covers 16 residues. Trimming cost V 1 base and J 6 bases, with 15 bases left between them. The germline CDR1 and CDR2 sequences are MGHRA and YSYEKL. CDR3 in DNA: TGCGCCAGCAGCCAAGGTTCTGGGGGCGTAGCCGGGGAGCTGTTTTTT. The encoded protein is CASSQGSGGVAGELFF.

On this clone: A junction boundary mismatches the germline segment, possibly from a read error. V and J are TRBV5-4 and TRBJ1-2, with no clear D. The germline gives CDR1 SGHNT, CDR2 YYREEE (reference sequence). The CDR3 spans 11 residues. The CDR3 coding sequence is TGTGCCAGCAGCTTTAGGGAGGAGTTGATCTTC. It translates to CASSFREELIF. Drawing the rest from reference TRBV5-4 and TRBJ1-2, the complete variable domain is ETGVTQSPTHLIKTRGQQVTLRCSSQSGHNTVSWYQQALGQGPQFIFQYYREEENGRGNFPPRFSGLQFPNYSSELNVNALELDDSALYLCASSFREELIFGSGTRLTVV.

The CDR3 sequence is CASSMSRALVYEQYF. The CDR3 region has the DNA TGTGCCAGCAGCATGTCGAGGGCGTTGGTGTACGAGCAGTACTTC. The rearrangement uses TRBV5-6 and TRBJ2-7, with D possibly being TRBD2 (5 bases). Germline CDR1 and CDR2: SGHDT and YYEEEE. V lost 4 bases, J lost 4 bases, and 18 bases lay in between. The CDR3 sequence is 15 residues long.

CDR3 nucleotide sequence: TGTGCCAGCAGTCCCCCCCCAGGGACAGGGAGTCACTACGAGCAGTACTTC. This encodes CASSPPPGTGSHYEQYF. This chain connects TRBV27 to TRBJ2-7, with 9 bases aligning to TRBD1. The CDR3 totals 17 residues. The V gene's germline CDR1 is MNHEY and CDR2 SMNVEV (reference sequence). With 5 bases clipped from V and 3 bases from J, the junction kept 14 bases outside the gene matches.

The rearrangement joins TRBV14 to TRBJ2-1, with D perhaps TRBD1 (6 bases). V gave up 1 base and J gave up 9 bases, with 16 bases separating them. The length of the CDR3 is 15 residues. Germline V gives CDR1 SGHDN, CDR2 FVKESK. CDR3 residues: CASSQGTVGWGEQFF. The CDR3 bases are TGTGCCAGCAGCCAAGGGACAGTGGGGTGGGGTGAGCAGTTCTTC.

V usage is TRBV7-2 and J usage is TRBJ2-2, with D possibly being TRBD1 (6 bases). With 5 bases removed from V and 8 bases from J, the gap between germline ends came to 9 bases. The CDR3 has 12 residues. CDR1 and CDR2 from the germline V gene are SGHTA and FQGNSA. CDR3 sequence reads: CASSRDRGELFF. The DNA for the CDR3 is TGTGCCAGCAGCCGTGACAGGGGGGAGCTGTTTTTT.

The rearrangement joins TRBV6-4 to TRBJ1-1; D is possibly TRBD1 (6 bases). Germline loops: CDR1 MRHNA, CDR2 SNTAGT. V was pared by 6 bases and J by 1 base, with 15 bases between. The CDR3 runs 15 residues. CDR3 sequence reads: CASRPQARGNTEAFF. The CDR3 DNA reads TGTGCCAGCAGACCCCAAGCCAGGGGGAACACTGAAGCTTTCTTT.

The J gene is TRBJ2-5, the V gene TRBV19; possibly TRBD1 for D (7 bases). Germline V gene lookup returns CDR1 LNHDA and CDR2 SQIVND (reference sequence). The CDR3 contains 16 residues. The V end was cut by 5 bases, the J end by 1 base, with 17 bases between. The CDR3 is CASSPQGGRIQETQYF. The DNA for the CDR3 is TGTGCCAGTAGTCCCCAGGGGGGCCGGATCCAAGAGACCCAGTACTTC.

The CDR3 sequence is CASSFRPLSGGARETQYF. The CDR3 DNA reads as TGTGCCAGCAGCTTCCGCCCCTTAAGCGGGGGGGCCCGGGAGACCCAGTACTTC. The genes are TRBV11-2 and TRBJ2-5, with 10 bases lining up with TRBD2. This CDR3 contains 18 residues. V dropped 3 bases and J dropped 5; count of bases not matched to a gene: 15. CDR1 is SGHAT, CDR2 FQNNGV, per germline.

This clone was seen more than once but under ten times. The chain carries TRBV15 and TRBJ2-1; 7 nucleotides line up with TRBD2. Germline assignment: CDR1 LNHNV and CDR2 YYDKDF (reference sequence). Trimming at V came to 3 bases and at J to 7 bases, leaving 3 bases not matched to a gene. The CDR3 length is 13 residues. CDR3 sequence reads: CATSSRGGNEQFF. Written as DNA, the CDR3 is TGTGCCACCAGCAGCCGCGGGGGAAATGAGCAGTTCTTC.

The DNA for the CDR3 is TGCGCCAGCAAGCGTACGGGACAGGGACCTTATAGCAATCAGCCCCAGCATTTT. Its protein product is CASKRTGQGPYSNQPQHF. The V call is TRBV10-1, the J call TRBJ1-5; 9 bases map to TRBD1. Per germline, CDR1 WNHNN and CDR2 SYGVQD (reference sequence). This CDR3 comprises 18 residues. Trimming cost V 7 bases and J 0 bases; bases outside gene matches: 13.

This chain uses TRBV9 with TRBJ2-2; 7 nucleotides align to TRBD2. J was trimmed by 7 bases and V by 4 bases; bases with no gene match: 10. This CDR3 is 15 amino acids long. Germline values: CDR1 SGDLS, CDR2 YYNGEE. CDR3 residues: CASSPQLAVGGELFF. The CDR3 nucleotides read TGTGCCAGCAGCCCCCAGCTAGCGGTTGGCGGGGAGCTGTTTTTT.

CDR3 DNA sequence: TGTGCCAGCAGCTTAAACGGGCGGGGGGGCACAGATACGCAGTATTTT. Encoded protein: CASSLNGRGGTDTQYF. This chain links TRBV5-4 with TRBJ2-3, with 8 positions matching TRBD2. Germline V gives CDR1 SGHNT, CDR2 YYREEE (reference sequence). The CDR3 sequence is 16 residues long. J lost 1 base, V lost 2 bases, and 6 bases had no gene match.

The rearrangement links TRBV5-1 to TRBJ2-1, with TRBD1 identical over 7 bases. CDR3 length: 15 amino acids. CDR1 and CDR2 from the germline V gene are SGHRS and YFSETQ. With 4 bases clipped from V and 4 bases from J, the junction kept 8 bases outside the gene matches. This CDR3 is CASSEQGPLYNEQFF. CDR3 sequence (DNA): TGCGCCAGCAGCGAACAGGGGCCCCTATACAATGAGCAGTTCTTC.